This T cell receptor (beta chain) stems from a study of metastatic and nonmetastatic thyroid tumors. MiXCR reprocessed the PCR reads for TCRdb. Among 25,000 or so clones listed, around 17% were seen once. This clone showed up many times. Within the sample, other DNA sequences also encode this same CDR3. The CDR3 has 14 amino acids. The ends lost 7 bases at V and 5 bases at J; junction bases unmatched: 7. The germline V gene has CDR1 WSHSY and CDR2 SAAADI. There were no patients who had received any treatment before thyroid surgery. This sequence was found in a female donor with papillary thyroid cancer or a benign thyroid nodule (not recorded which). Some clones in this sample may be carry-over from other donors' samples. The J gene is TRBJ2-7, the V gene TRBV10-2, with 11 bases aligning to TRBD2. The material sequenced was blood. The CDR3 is CASKPSGRRNEQYF. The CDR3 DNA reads TGCGCCAGCAAACCTAGCGGGAGGAGGAACGAGCAGTACTTC.